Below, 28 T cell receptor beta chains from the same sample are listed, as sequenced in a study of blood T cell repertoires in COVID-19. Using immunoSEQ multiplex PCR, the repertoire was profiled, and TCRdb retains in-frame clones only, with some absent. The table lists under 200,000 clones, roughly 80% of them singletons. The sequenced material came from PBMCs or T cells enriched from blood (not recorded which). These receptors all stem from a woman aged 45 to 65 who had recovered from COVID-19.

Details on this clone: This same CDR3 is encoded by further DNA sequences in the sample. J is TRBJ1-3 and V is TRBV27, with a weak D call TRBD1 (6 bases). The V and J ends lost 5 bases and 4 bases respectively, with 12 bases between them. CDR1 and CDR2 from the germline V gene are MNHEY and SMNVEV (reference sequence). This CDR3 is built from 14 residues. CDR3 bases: TGTGCCAGCAGTCGAGGACAGTCGGGAAACACCATATATTTT. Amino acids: CASSRGQSGNTIYF.

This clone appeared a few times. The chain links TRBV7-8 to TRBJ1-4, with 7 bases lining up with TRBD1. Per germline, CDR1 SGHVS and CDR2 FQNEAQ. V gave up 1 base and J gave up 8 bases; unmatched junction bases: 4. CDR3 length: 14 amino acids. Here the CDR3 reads CASSLEGAGEKLFF. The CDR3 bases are TGTGCCAGCAGCTTAGAGGGGGCTGGGGAAAAACTGTTTTTT.

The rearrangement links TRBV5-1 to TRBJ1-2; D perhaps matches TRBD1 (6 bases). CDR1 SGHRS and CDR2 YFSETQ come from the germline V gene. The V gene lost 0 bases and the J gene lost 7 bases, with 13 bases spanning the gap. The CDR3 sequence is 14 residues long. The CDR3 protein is CASSLEIRGSGYTF. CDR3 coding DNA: TGCGCCAGCAGCTTGGAGATAAGGGGGTCTGGCTACACCTTC. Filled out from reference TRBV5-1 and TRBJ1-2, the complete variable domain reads KAGVTQTPRYLIKTRGQQVTLSCSPISGHRSVSWYQQTPGQGLQFLFEYFSETQRNKGNFPGRFSGRQFSNSRSEMNVSTLELGDSALYLCASSLEIRGSGYTFGSGTRLTVV.

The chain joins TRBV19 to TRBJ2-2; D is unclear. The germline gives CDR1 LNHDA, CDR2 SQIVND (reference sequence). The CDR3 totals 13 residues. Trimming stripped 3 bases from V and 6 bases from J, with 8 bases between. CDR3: CASSILQSGELFF. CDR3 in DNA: TGTGCCAGTAGTATTTTACAGTCCGGGGAGCTGTTTTTT.

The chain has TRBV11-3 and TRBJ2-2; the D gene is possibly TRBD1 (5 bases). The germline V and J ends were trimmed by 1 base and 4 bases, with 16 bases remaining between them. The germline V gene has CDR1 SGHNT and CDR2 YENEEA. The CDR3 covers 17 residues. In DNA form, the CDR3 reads TGTGCCAGCAGCTTAGGCCAGGGTAGGCGGACCACCGGGGAGCTGTTTTTT. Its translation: CASSLGQGRRTTGELFF.

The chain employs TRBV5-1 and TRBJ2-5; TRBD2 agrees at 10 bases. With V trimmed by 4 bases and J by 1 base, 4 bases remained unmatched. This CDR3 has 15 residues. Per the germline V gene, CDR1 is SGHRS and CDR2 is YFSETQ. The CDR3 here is CASSQRGGFQETQYF. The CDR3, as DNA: TGCGCCAGCAGCCAGCGGGGGGGTTTCCAAGAGACCCAGTACTTC.

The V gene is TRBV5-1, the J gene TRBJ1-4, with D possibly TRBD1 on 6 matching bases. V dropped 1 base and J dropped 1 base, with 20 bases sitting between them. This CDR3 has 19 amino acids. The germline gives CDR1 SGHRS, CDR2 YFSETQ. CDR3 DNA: TGCGCCAGCAGCTTGACCATCTTAGCAGGGGTCGAAACTAATGAAAAACTGTTTTTT. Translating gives CASSLTILAGVETNEKLFF.

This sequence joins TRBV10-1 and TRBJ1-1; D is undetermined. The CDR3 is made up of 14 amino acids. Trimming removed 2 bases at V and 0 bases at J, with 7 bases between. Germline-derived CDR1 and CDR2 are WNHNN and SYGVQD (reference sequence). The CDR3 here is CASSENRLNTEAFF. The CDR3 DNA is TGCGCCAGCAGTGAGAACAGATTGAACACTGAAGCTTTCTTT.

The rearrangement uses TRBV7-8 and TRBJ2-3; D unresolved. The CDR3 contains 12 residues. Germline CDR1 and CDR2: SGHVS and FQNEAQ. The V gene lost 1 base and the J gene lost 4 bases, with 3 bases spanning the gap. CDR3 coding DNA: TGTGCCAGCAGCTTAGGAGCAGATACGCAGTATTTT. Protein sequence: CASSLGADTQYF.

CDR3 bases: TGCGCCAGCAGCACCCTAGCGGAAATGAACACCGGGGAGCTGTTTTTT. This codes for CASSTLAEMNTGELFF. The chain joins TRBV4-3 to TRBJ2-2; the match to TRBD2 covers 7 bases. This CDR3 is built from 16 residues. Germline V lookup: CDR1 LGHNA, CDR2 YSLEER. V was pared by 5 bases and J by 1 base, with 7 bases of the junction left unmatched.

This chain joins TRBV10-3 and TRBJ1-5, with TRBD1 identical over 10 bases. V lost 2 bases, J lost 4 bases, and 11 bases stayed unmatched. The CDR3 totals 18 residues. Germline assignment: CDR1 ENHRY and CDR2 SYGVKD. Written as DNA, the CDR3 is TGTGCCATCAGTGAGGTTTTTGTGGGACAGGGGCATAATCAGCCCCAGCATTTT. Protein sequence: CAISEVFVGQGHNQPQHF.

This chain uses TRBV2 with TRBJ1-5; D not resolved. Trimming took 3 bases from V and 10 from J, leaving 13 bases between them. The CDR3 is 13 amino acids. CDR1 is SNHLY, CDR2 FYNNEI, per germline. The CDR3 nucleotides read TGTGCCAGCAGTGAGGAGGGAGGGTCTCCCCAGCATTTT. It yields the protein CASSEEGGSPQHF.

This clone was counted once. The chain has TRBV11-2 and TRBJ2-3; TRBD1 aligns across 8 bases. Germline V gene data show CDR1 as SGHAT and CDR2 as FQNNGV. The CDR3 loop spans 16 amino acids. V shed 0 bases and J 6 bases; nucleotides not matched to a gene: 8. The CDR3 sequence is CASSLEGRGLVDTQYF. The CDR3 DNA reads TGTGCCAGCAGCTTAGAGGGCAGGGGGCTGGTGGATACGCAGTATTTT.

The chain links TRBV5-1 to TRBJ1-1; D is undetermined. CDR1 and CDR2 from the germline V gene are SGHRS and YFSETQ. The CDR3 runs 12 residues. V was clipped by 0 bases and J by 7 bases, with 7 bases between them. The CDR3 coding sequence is TGCGCCAGCAGCTTGGGAGTACTTGAAGCTTTCTTT. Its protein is CASSLGVLEAFF.

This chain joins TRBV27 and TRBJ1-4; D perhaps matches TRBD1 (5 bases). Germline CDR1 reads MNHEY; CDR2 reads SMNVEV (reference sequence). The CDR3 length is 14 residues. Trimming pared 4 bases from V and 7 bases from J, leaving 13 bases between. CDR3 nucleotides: TGTGCCAGCAGTTGGGGACGGAGGGGTGAAAAACTGTTTTTT. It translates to CASSWGRRGEKLFF.

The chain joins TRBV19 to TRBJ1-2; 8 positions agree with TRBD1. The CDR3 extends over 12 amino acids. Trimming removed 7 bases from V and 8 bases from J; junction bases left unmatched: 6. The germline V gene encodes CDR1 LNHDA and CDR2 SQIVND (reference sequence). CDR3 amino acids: CASTQGAKGYTF. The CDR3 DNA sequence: TGTGCCAGTACCCAGGGGGCGAAGGGCTACACCTTC.

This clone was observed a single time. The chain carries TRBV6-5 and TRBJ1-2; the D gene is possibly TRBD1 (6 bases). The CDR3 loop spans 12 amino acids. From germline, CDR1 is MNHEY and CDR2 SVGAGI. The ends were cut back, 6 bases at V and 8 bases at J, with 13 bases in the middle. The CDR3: CASRPRGRGYTF. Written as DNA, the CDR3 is TGTGCCAGCAGACCCAGGGGCCGCGGCTACACCTTC.

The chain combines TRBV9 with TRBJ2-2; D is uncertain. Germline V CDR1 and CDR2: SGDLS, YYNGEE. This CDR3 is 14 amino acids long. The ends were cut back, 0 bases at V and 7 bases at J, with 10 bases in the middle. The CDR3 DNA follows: TGTGCCAGCAGCGTAGCTCAGGTGCACGGGGAGCTGTTTTTT. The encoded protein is CASSVAQVHGELFF.

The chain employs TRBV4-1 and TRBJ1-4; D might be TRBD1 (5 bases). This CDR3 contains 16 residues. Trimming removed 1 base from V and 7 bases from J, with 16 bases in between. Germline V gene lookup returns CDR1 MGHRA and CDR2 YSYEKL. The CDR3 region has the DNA TGCGCCAGCAGCCAAGTTGCGGGGGGAGTGCTTGAAAAACTGTTTTTT. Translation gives CASSQVAGGVLEKLFF.

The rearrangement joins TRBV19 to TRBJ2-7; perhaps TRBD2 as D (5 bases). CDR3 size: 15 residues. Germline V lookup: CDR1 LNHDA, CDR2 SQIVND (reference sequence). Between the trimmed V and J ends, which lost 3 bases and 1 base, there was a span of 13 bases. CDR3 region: CASSIAAGLSYEQYV. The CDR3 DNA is TGTGCCAGTAGTATCGCTGCGGGCCTTTCCTACGAGCAGTACGTC.

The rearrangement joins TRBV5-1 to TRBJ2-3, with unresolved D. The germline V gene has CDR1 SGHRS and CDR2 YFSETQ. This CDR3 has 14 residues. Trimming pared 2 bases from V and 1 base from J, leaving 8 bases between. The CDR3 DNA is TGCGCCAGCAGCTTACAGCCGGGCACAGATACGCAGTATTTT. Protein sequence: CASSLQPGTDTQYF.

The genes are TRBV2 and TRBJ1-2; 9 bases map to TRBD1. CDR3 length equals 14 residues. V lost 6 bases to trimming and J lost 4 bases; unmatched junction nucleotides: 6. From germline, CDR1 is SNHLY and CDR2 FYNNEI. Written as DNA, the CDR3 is TGTGCCAGCAGATGGACAGGGGTCGGCTATGGCTACACCTTC. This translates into CASRWTGVGYGYTF.

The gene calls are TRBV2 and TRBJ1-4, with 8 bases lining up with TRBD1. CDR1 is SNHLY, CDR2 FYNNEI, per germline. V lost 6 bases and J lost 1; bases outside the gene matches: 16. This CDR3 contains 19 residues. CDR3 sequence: CASRGALGQAPQTNEKLFF. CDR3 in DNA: TGTGCCAGCAGAGGCGCCCTGGGACAGGCCCCCCAAACTAATGAAAAACTGTTTTTT.

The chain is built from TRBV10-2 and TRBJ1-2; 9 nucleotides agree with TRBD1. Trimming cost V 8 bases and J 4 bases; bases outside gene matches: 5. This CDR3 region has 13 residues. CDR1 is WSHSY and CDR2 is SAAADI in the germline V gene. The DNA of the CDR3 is TGCGCCAGCTCGGGACAGGGTTTCTATGGCTACACCTTC. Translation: CASSGQGFYGYTF.

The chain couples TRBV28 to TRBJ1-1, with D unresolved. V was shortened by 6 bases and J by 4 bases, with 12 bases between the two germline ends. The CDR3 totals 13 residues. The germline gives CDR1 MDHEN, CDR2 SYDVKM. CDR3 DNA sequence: TGTGCCAGCAGCCCAGGCGGGTTCACTGAAGCTTTCTTT. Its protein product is CASSPGGFTEAFF.

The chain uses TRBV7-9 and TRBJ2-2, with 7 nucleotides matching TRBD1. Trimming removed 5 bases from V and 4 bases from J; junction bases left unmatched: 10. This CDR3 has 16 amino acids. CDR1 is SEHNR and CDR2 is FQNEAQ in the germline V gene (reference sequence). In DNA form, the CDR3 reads TGTGCCAGCAGCCAAGGACAGGATCGAAGCACCGGGGAGCTGTTTTTT. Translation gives CASSQGQDRSTGELFF.

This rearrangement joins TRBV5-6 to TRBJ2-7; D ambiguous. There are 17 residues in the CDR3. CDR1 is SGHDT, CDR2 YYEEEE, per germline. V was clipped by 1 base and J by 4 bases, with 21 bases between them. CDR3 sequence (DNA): TGTGCCAGCAGCTTGACCAGAGCACAGAGAAGGCCTTACGAGCAGTACGTC. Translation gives CASSLTRAQRRPYEQYV.

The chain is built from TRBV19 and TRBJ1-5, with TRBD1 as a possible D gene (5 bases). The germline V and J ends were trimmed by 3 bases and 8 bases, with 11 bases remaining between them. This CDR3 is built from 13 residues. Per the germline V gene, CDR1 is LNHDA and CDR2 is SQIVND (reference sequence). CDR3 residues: CASSIGREEPQHF. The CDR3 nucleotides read TGTGCCAGTAGTATCGGCAGGGAAGAGCCCCAGCATTTT.